Described below is a single T cell receptor beta chain sequence and its context. What antigen it recognizes has not been identified. Base qualities are not recorded, but no much larger clone differs from it by a single base. CD4+ T cells from unexposed donors were collected before the COVID-19 pandemic (2011-2018). Following 10 days of culture, the EasySep CD4+ T cell isolation kit was used to isolate CD4+ T cells. As cell number allowed, CD4+ T cells from unexposed donors were tested for reactivity to SARS-CoV-2 S and N and to four common cold coronavirus spike pools. Each well held two million PBMCs cultured in IMDM containing 5% human AB serum and roughly 10 IU/ml IL-2. Half of the culture medium was replaced with fresh IL-2-containing medium on days 3 and 7. In general, triplicate replicate wells were used for every peptide culture condition. Leukapheresis product for the unexposed donors was bought commercially. Ficoll-Paque PLUS gradient centrifugation was used to isolate PBMCs from either whole blood or leukapheresis product. PBMCs were either cryopreserved at -140°C or used fresh in the expansion assay. The QIAamp Micro DNA Kit was used to extract genomic DNA from the CD4+ T cells.

The data stem from a study of CD4 T cells in relation to SARS-CoV-2 and coronaviruses (dated by TCRdb to about 2021). Notes on the research overall: In the ViraFEST assay, PBMCs were cultured with antigen for about eleven days, after which TCR beta CDR3s were sequenced to identify antigen-specific clonal expansions. An HIV-1 Nef peptide pool or a culture without peptide was used as the negative reference condition. Patient-derived lymphoblastoid cell lines were used to map the HLA restriction of shared crossreactive spike epitopes. At the level of individual TCR clonotypes, the study evaluated whether memory CD4+ T cells crossreact between the spike proteins of SARS-CoV-2 and those of common cold coronaviruses. The Adaptive Biotechnologies TCR-sequencing kit was used to sequence samples from three pre-COVID donors and the naive versus memory experiments, whereas other data were Illumina-based. A different TCR-beta assay, based on Illumina, was used to sequence expansion assays from other donors in the study. Here is what the overall study found, with its caveats: Significantly weaker SARS-CoV-2-driven expansion was shown by crossreactive clones than by monoreactive clones, consistent with antigenic imprinting. In around two thirds of donors, memory CD4+ clonotypes turned up that crossrecognized SARS-CoV-2 and at least one common cold coronavirus spike. Crossreactivity analysis centred on spike protein, so crossreactivity against other viral proteins was not assessed. Small numbers of patients and of tested TCRs limited the study. Because no donor provided both pre-pandemic and post-infection samples, tracing the source of pre-existing responses was limited.

V is trimmed back by 3 bases and J by 1 base, and the junction contains 5 bases that no gene match accounts for. Per the germline V gene, MDHEN is the CDR1 and SYDVKM is the CDR2. There are 17 amino acids in the CDR3, from cysteine to phenylalanine inclusive. The read is trimmed to its CDR3 DNA, 51 bases read in frame from base 1. Receptor amplification or capture employed the immunoSEQ multiplex PCR assay. The paper's processing steps were these. During preprocessing, nonproductive sequences were discarded, as were any CDR3s that did not begin with C, did not end with F or W, or were shorter than 7 amino acids. The MANAFEST web app was used to call antigen-specific clonotypes on the basis of expansion compared with the reference and with other culture wells. A clone was considered positive if the clone showed significant expansion compared with the reference culture in 2 of 3 replicate wells at an FDR below 0.05. To be called positive, a clone also had to show significant expansion compared with every other tandem well and an odds ratio greater than 5. CDR3 homology was measured as pairwise Levenshtein distance, computed with the stringdist R package after trimming three terminal residues from each end. The table comes from immuneACCESS by way of TCRdb, which keeps in-frame sequences with V and J called. Part of the clones is missing from these tables; in studies checked, under half for an unresolved V gene and the rest for unknown reasons. The DNA gave D and trimming, while V, J and clone size come from that table. Recorded for this sample are 15,000 to 20,000 clones; approximately 80% of them occurred a single time. Of the sample, about 30% is held by the ten largest clones.

This TCR came from a human donor in good health. The sequenced sample was CD4+ T cells from PBMCs, cultured in vitro. The chain is made from TRBV28 and TRBJ1-4, and 10 junction bases match TRBD1. The nucleotides are TGTGCCAGCAGTTTCGACAGGGGGCGAGTAACTAATGAAAAACTGTTTTTT. Translation gives CASSFDRGRVTNEKLFF.